This is a list of T cell receptor beta chains from one sample in a study of beta chain features in type 1 diabetes. Sequenced by immunoSEQ multiplex PCR; TCRdb stores in-frame clones only, minus some. Of nearly 350,000 clones detected, 9.3% appear once; the ten largest clones hold approximately 1%. Sequences were obtained from central memory CD4+ T cells from blood. These receptors originate from a man younger than 40 with type 1 diabetes. Each CDR3 is given with its conserved first and last residue. D genes are given only for firm matches. Clone size is stated in some rows and not others, as once, few, many or a class when expanded.

d_gene	j_gene	len	abundance	v_gene	CDR3aa	CDR3nt
NA	TRBJ2-7	15	NA	TRBV5-6	CASSATTESIYEQYF	TGTGCCAGCAGCGCCACGACGGAGTCAATTTACGAGCAGTACTTC
NA	TRBJ2-5	14	few	TRBV30	CAWSLSQHSGTQYF	TGTGCCTGGAGTCTATCCCAACACAGCGGGACCCAGTACTTC
NA	TRBJ1-1	13	few	TRBV30	CAWSDSLNTEAFF	TGTGCCTGGAGTGATTCCTTGAACACTGAAGCTTTCTTT
NA	TRBJ2-3	12	few	TRBV30	CAWGDSTDTQYF	TGTGCCTGGGGAGATAGCACAGATACGCAGTATTTT
NA	TRBJ2-3	16	few	TRBV25-1	CASSEYRDQRTDTQYF	TGTGCCAGCAGTGAATACCGGGACCAACGCACAGATACGCAGTATTTT
NA	TRBJ1-2	12	NA	TRBV11-3	CASSRGRDGYTF	TGTGCCAGCAGCCGGGGCAGGGATGGCTACACCTTC
NA	TRBJ2-7	16	NA	TRBV7-2	CASSLGSGGTYYEQYF	TGTGCCAGCAGCTTAGGGTCCGGCGGGACCTACTACGAGCAGTACTTC
NA	TRBJ2-1	16	NA	TRBV27	CARRRRGLNDGNEQFF	TGTGCCAGGAGGCGCAGGGGCCTTAATGATGGGAATGAGCAGTTCTTC
NA	TRBJ1-6	16	NA	TRBV7-2	CASSLVGRGGDSPLHF	TGTGCCAGCAGCTTAGTGGGAAGAGGCGGTGATTCACCCCTCCACTTT
NA	TRBJ2-7	16	few	TRBV9	CASSARDSVLTYEQYF	TGTGCCAGCAGCGCAAGAGATAGCGTACTTACCTACGAGCAGTACTTC
TRBD2	TRBJ2-3	16	few	TRBV9	CASSPLAGGPQDTQYF	TGTGCCAGCAGCCCCCTAGCGGGGGGGCCACAAGATACGCAGTATTTT
TRBD1	TRBJ1-5	15	NA	TRBV2	CASSRLGAGGQPQHF	TGTGCCAGCAGTCGGTTGGGGGCAGGGGGGCAGCCCCAGCATTTT
TRBD1	TRBJ2-3	15	few	TRBV19	CASSADRVSTDTQYF	TGTGCCAGTAGTGCAGACAGGGTTAGCACAGATACGCAGTATTTT
NA	TRBJ1-6	13	few	TRBV18	CASSPEVESPLHF	TGTGCCAGCTCACCCGAGGTCGAATCACCCCTCCACTTT
NA	TRBJ2-3	18	NA	TRBV7-2	CASSFTGRLASKEDTQYF	TGTGCCAGCAGCTTCACGGGGAGGCTAGCGTCTAAAGAGGATACGCAGTATTTT
NA	TRBJ1-5	15	NA	TRBV4-3	CASSQVDSSNQPQHF	TGCGCCAGCAGCCAAGTCGACAGTAGCAATCAGCCCCAGCATTTT
TRBD1	TRBJ2-1	14	NA	TRBV19	CASSARGYLSEQFF	TGTGCCAGTAGTGCCAGGGGGTACCTTAGTGAGCAGTTCTTC
NA	TRBJ2-3	15	NA	TRBV2	CASSDRQGASDTQYF	TGTGCCAGCAGTGATCGGCAGGGAGCGTCAGATACGCAGTATTTT
NA	TRBJ2-7	12	many	TRBV7-2	CASSLTYYEQYF	TGTGCCAGCAGCCTTACTTACTACGAGCAGTACTTC
NA	TRBJ2-1	14	few	TRBV9	CASSSPGLDNEQFF	TGTGCCAGCAGCTCCCCAGGGCTCGACAATGAGCAGTTCTTC
NA	TRBJ2-1	17	NA	TRBV7-2	CASSPSALGGIYNEQFF	TGTGCCAGCAGCCCAAGCGCTCTAGGGGGGATTTACAATGAGCAGTTCTTC
NA	TRBJ2-5	13	few	TRBV6-1	CASRTIAQETQYF	TGTGCCAGCAGAACCATAGCTCAAGAGACCCAGTACTTC
TRBD1	TRBJ1-5	16	many	TRBV28	CASSYPDRAPNQPQHF	TGTGCCAGCAGTTACCCTGACAGGGCTCCCAATCAGCCCCAGCATTTT
NA	TRBJ1-1	13	NA	TRBV6-5	CASSSQGTTEAFF	TGTGCCAGCAGTTCTCAGGGGACCACTGAAGCTTTCTTT
NA	TRBJ2-7	14	NA	TRBV5-1	CASSSRGSSYEQYF	TGCGCCAGCAGTTCTAGGGGGAGCTCCTACGAGCAGTACTTC
TRBD1	TRBJ2-5	15	NA	TRBV14	CASSPQGVGVETQYF	TGTGCCAGCAGCCCCCAGGGGGTGGGCGTCGAGACCCAGTACTTC
NA	TRBJ2-3	15	NA	TRBV7-8	CASSAPRGLGDTQYF	TGTGCCAGCAGCGCCCCTCGGGGGTTGGGAGATACGCAGTATTTT
TRBD1	TRBJ2-5	13	NA	TRBV2	CASRQGDSQTQYF	TGTGCCAGCAGGCAGGGGGACAGTCAGACCCAGTACTTC
TRBD1	TRBJ2-7	15	NA	TRBV7-2	CASSPRTGGTYEQYF	TGTGCCAGCAGCCCTCGGACAGGGGGAACCTACGAGCAGTACTTC
NA	TRBJ1-6	12	few	TRBV5-8	CASSFGDSPLHF	TGTGCCAGCAGCTTTGGCGATTCACCCCTCCACTTT
NA	TRBJ1-6	15	NA	TRBV7-2	CASSLSGTNNSPLHF	TGTGCCAGCAGCCTTTCAGGGACCAATAATTCACCCCTCCACTTT
TRBD1	TRBJ1-6	16	NA	TRBV30	CAWSIQGVTVGSPLHF	TGTGCCTGGAGTATTCAGGGGGTTACTGTTGGTTCACCCCTCCACTTT
NA	TRBJ2-2	12	few	TRBV7-9	CASSLIAAELFF	TGTGCCAGCAGCTTAATAGCGGCAGAGCTGTTTTTT
NA	TRBJ2-7	15	few	TRBV4-2	CASSQDRAADREQYF	TGTGCCAGCAGCCAAGACCGCGCCGCGGACCGGGAGCAGTACTTC
NA	TRBJ2-2	14	few	TRBV5-1	CASSFASGSGELFF	TGCGCCAGCAGCTTTGCCTCAGGGTCCGGGGAGCTGTTTTTT
NA	TRBJ2-1	13	few	TRBV14	CASSQDWRGEQFF	TGTGCCAGCAGCCAAGATTGGCGGGGTGAGCAGTTCTTC
NA	TRBJ1-1	15	many	TRBV7-9	CASSLDVRGNTEAFF	TGTGCCAGCAGCTTAGATGTCAGGGGGAACACTGAAGCTTTCTTT
NA	TRBJ2-3	12	NA	TRBV5-1	CASRDSGDTQYF	TGCGCCAGCAGGGATTCGGGAGATACGCAGTATTTT
TRBD2	TRBJ2-4	16	NA	TRBV27	CASSTRLAEAKNIQYF	TGTGCCAGCAGTACCCGACTAGCAGAAGCCAAAAACATTCAGTACTTC
NA	TRBJ1-5	12	few	TRBV7-9	CASSLGNQPQHF	TGTGCCAGCAGCTTAGGGAACCAGCCCCAGCATTTT
TRBD1	TRBJ1-1	16	NA	TRBV9	CASSVGGTGTYGEAFF	TGTGCCAGCAGCGTAGGCGGGACAGGGACTTATGGTGAAGCTTTCTTT
TRBD1	TRBJ1-1	14	NA	TRBV5-4	CASSLGGGATEAFF	TGTGCCAGCAGCTTGGGAGGGGGCGCGACTGAAGCTTTCTTT
NA	TRBJ2-4	13	NA	TRBV6-5	CASSYSEGNIQYF	TGTGCCAGCAGTTACTCCGAGGGAAACATTCAGTACTTC
NA	TRBJ2-4	12	few	TRBV10-3	CATLAPANIQYF	TGTGCCACCCTAGCTCCGGCAAACATTCAGTACTTC
TRBD1	TRBJ1-5	16	NA	TRBV9	CASSRDGDSRNQPQHF	TGTGCCAGCAGCCGAGACGGGGACAGTCGCAATCAGCCCCAGCATTTT
TRBD2	TRBJ2-1	14	NA	TRBV29-1	CSVPLRGEYNEQFF	TGCAGCGTTCCTTTGCGGGGGGAATACAATGAGCAGTTCTTC
TRBD1	TRBJ1-2	12	few	TRBV28	CASSAQGYGYTF	TGTGCCAGCAGTGCACAGGGGTATGGCTACACCTTC
NA	TRBJ1-1	15	few	TRBV5-1	CASSLVGDPNTEAFF	TGCGCCAGCAGCTTGGTTGGGGATCCGAACACTGAAGCTTTCTTT
NA	TRBJ2-5	13	NA	TRBV5-6	CASRGTGRETQYF	TGTGCCAGCAGGGGTACCGGGCGAGAGACCCAGTACTTC
TRBD1	TRBJ1-2	16	NA	TRBV6-6	CASSSLPGQVSYGYTF	TGTGCCAGCAGCTCCTTGCCGGGACAGGTTAGCTATGGCTACACCTTC
NA	TRBJ2-5	15	few	TRBV5-1	CASSLEGQNRETQYF	TGCGCCAGCAGCTTGGAGGGACAAAACAGAGAGACCCAGTACTTC
TRBD1	TRBJ2-2	15	few	TRBV18	CASSRDRANTGELFF	TGTGCCAGCTCCCGGGACAGGGCGAACACCGGGGAGCTGTTTTTT
NA	TRBJ1-1	15	NA	TRBV4-3	CASSQEGQGVAEAFF	TGCGCCAGCAGCCAAGAGGGTCAGGGAGTCGCTGAAGCTTTCTTT
NA	TRBJ2-3	16	NA	TRBV6-5	CASSYSNVVGGDTQYF	TGTGCCAGCAGTTACTCGAACGTCGTCGGGGGAGATACGCAGTATTTT
NA	TRBJ1-5	14	NA	TRBV18	CASSPRPTDQPQHF	TGTGCCAGCTCACCACGACCGACAGATCAGCCCCAGCATTTT